The 14 T cell receptor beta chains reported below all come from one sample, sequenced in a study of shared clonotypes between healthy human individuals. Measured with immunoSEQ multiplex PCR; TCRdb has only the in-frame clones, and not every one. The data show under 2.5 million clones, about 90% seen once. Sequenced material: naive CD4+ T cells from PBMCs. Subset specified: CD45RA+ positively selected. These receptors were taken from a man aged 18 to 30 in good health. Some clones in this sample may be carry-over from other donors' samples.

The rearrangement links TRBV5-6 to TRBJ2-5; 8 bases align to TRBD1. CDR3 size: 13 residues. V shed 2 bases and J 6 bases; nucleotides not matched to a gene: 3. CDR1 is SGHDT and CDR2 is YYEEEE in the germline V gene. The CDR3 coding sequence is TGTGCCAGCAGCTTACAGGGGGGAAAGACCCAGTACTTC. It specifies CASSLQGGKTQYF.

The chain links TRBV27 to TRBJ1-1, with 10 bases fitting TRBD1. CDR3 length equals 16 residues. Per germline, CDR1 MNHEY and CDR2 SMNVEV (reference sequence). V lost 3 bases, J lost 1 base, and 5 bases stayed unmatched. As DNA, the CDR3 is TGTGCCAGCAGTTTCGGGGACAGGGGTCGGAACACTGAAGCTTTCTTT. Residues: CASSFGDRGRNTEAFF.

V is TRBV29-1 and J is TRBJ2-3; 9 bases align to TRBD1. The CDR3 has 13 residues. Per the germline V gene, CDR1 is SQVTM and CDR2 is ANQGSEA. V lost 3 bases and J lost 4; bases outside the gene matches: 2. The CDR3 reads CSVETGGSDTQYF. In DNA form, the CDR3 reads TGCAGCGTTGAGACAGGGGGATCAGATACGCAGTATTTT.

V gene TRBV4-1 combines with J gene TRBJ2-3, with 12 bases matching TRBD2. Germline lookup yields CDR1 MGHRA and CDR2 YSYEKL. CDR3 length: 20 amino acids. J lost 0 bases, V lost 0 bases, and 10 bases had no gene match. In DNA form, the CDR3 reads TGCGCCAGCAGCCAAGAGATGGGCGCTAGCGGGAGGGGTAGCACAGATACGCAGTATTTT. Translation gives CASSQEMGASGRGSTDTQYF.

The rearrangement links TRBV5-4 to TRBJ2-7, with 9 bases aligning to TRBD1. The germline V gene has CDR1 SGHNT and CDR2 YYREEE (reference sequence). The CDR3 sequence is 15 residues long. V dropped 2 bases and J dropped 3; count of bases not matched to a gene: 6. The CDR3 protein is CASSLRQGENYEQYF. The CDR3 nucleotides read TGTGCCAGCAGCTTACGACAGGGGGAAAACTACGAGCAGTACTTC.

V is TRBV11-2 and J is TRBJ2-7, with TRBD2 matching 7 bases. Trimming at V came to 5 bases and at J to 0 bases, leaving 10 bases not matched to a gene. Germline V CDR1 and CDR2: SGHAT, FQNNGV. The CDR3 is 16 amino acids. The CDR3 loop reads CASSRGGSSFSYEQYF. CDR3 in DNA: TGTGCCAGCAGCCGCGGGGGTTCTTCGTTCTCCTACGAGCAGTACTTC.

J is TRBJ1-6 and V is TRBV4-2; a weak D match, TRBD1 (6 bases). The germline V gene encodes CDR1 LGHNA and CDR2 YNFKEQ. The V end was cut by 4 bases, the J end by 9 bases, with 16 bases between. The CDR3 covers 15 residues. The CDR3 loop is CASSPKPRGGSPLHF. In DNA form, the CDR3 reads TGTGCCAGCAGCCCGAAGCCCAGGGGTGGTTCACCCCTCCACTTT.

V usage is TRBV7-2 and J usage is TRBJ1-5; D might be TRBD1 (5 bases). The CDR3 has 15 residues. The germline V gene encodes CDR1 SGHTA and CDR2 FQGNSA. V lost 4 bases and J lost 3, with 13 bases in between. The CDR3 DNA reads as TGTGCCAGCAGCTCGCAATCCGGGGCCAATCAGCCCCAGCATTTT. This translates into CASSSQSGANQPQHF.

The J gene is TRBJ1-1, the V gene TRBV4-3, with a possible D match to TRBD1 (6 bases). Per the germline V gene, CDR1 is LGHNA and CDR2 is YSLEER. V was cut by 1 base and J by 4 bases, with 16 bases left in between. The CDR3 extends over 16 amino acids. The chain's CDR3 is CASSQVGQGPGTEAFF. Written as DNA, the CDR3 is TGCGCCAGCAGCCAAGTGGGTCAGGGGCCCGGCACTGAAGCTTTCTTT.

The gene calls are TRBV6-1 and TRBJ1-1; perhaps TRBD1 as D (5 bases). This CDR3 spans 13 amino acids. Germline V CDR1 and CDR2: MNHNS, SASEGT. Trimming took 4 bases from V and 4 from J, leaving 10 bases between them. The CDR3 loop is CASSAGLPTEAFF. The CDR3 DNA follows: TGTGCCAGCAGTGCAGGGTTACCCACTGAAGCTTTCTTT.

This clone was observed a single time. Other nucleotide sequences from this sample produce the same CDR3. The chain joins TRBV18 to TRBJ1-3; 7 bases fit TRBD1. This CDR3 has 16 residues. Germline loops: CDR1 KGHSH, CDR2 LQKENI. V trimming: 1 base; J trimming: 0 bases; junction bases outside the gene matches: 3. The chain's CDR3 is CASSPQGAISGNTIYF. The CDR3 coding sequence is TGTGCCAGCTCACCACAGGGGGCGATCTCTGGAAACACCATATATTTT.

The gene calls are TRBV6-1 and TRBJ2-2; D remains unclear. The CDR3 spans 13 residues. The V end lost 5 bases, the J end lost 7 bases, and 11 bases lay between the germline ends. Germline loops: CDR1 MNHNS, CDR2 SASEGT. The CDR3 coding sequence is TGTGCCAGCAGTCTTACCCCGGGCGGGGAGCTGTTTTTT. Encoded protein: CASSLTPGGELFF.

The chain joins TRBV6-4 to TRBJ1-2; TRBD1 matches 8 bases. The CDR3 loop spans 16 amino acids. The trim removed 6 bases at V and 7 bases at J, leaving 16 bases unmatched. Germline assignment: CDR1 MRHNA and CDR2 SNTAGT. CDR3 sequence reads: CASSVQAGRGRSGYTF. The CDR3 region has the DNA TGTGCCAGCAGCGTCCAAGCGGGCAGGGGGCGGTCTGGCTACACCTTC.

The chain recombines TRBV18 with TRBJ1-2; D not certain. The CDR3 spans 14 residues. Germline values: CDR1 KGHSH, CDR2 LQKENI. V was shortened by 3 bases and J by 5 bases, with 13 bases between the two germline ends. The CDR3 nucleotides are TGTGCCAGCTCACCTATCGACGGTGCTTATGGCTACACCTTC. It encodes CASSPIDGAYGYTF. The complete variable domain, with remaining parts taken from reference TRBV18 and TRBJ1-2, reads NAGVMQNPRHLVRRRGQEARLRCSPMKGHSHVYWYRQLPEEGLKFMVYLQKENIIDESGMPKERFSAEFPKEGPSILRIQQVVRGDSAAYFCASSPIDGAYGYTFGSGTRLTVV.